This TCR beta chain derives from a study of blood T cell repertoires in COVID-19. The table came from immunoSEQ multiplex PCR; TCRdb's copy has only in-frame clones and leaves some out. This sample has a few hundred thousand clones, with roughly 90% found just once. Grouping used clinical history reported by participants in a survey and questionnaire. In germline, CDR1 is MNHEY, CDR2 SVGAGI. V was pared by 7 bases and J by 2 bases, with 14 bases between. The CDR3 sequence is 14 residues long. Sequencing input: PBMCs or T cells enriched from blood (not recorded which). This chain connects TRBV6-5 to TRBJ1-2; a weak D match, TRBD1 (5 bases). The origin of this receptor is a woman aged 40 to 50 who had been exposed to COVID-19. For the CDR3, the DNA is TGTGCCAGCACTAAGGGGCGCAGGAACTATGGCTACACCTTC. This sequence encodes CASTKGRRNYGYTF.